One T cell receptor beta chain is described in this entry. The method was immunoSEQ multiplex PCR; TCRdb's version includes in-frame clones alone and lacks a portion of them. This table has about 320,000 clones, around 84% appearing once. This specimen comes from a study of blood T cell repertoires in COVID-19. The CDR3 sequence is 15 residues long. Trimming pared 2 bases from V and 5 bases from J, leaving 15 bases between. Germline CDR1 GTSNPN, CDR2 SVGIG (reference sequence). Living in under 30 US areas, the participants were between about 18 and 100 years of age. Each recovered donor of Cohort 3 presented with two negative PCRs, clearance, or symptom resolution.

V usage is TRBV30 and J usage is TRBJ1-4; D possibly corresponds to TRBD1 (6 bases). The receptor was isolated from a woman younger than 30 who had recovered from COVID-19. The sample comprised PBMCs or T cells enriched from blood (not recorded which). CDR3 amino acids: CAWSKATGSNEKLFF. Here the CDR3 DNA reads TGTGCCTGGAGTAAGGCGACAGGTTCAAATGAAAAACTGTTTTTT.